This T cell receptor (beta chain) was identified during a study of cytomegalovirus exposure and HLA in healthy donors. About the study: The 90 to 150 validation repertoires matched the 500 to 750 first-cohort repertoires in platform, a later analysis reported.

Sequencing used immunoSEQ multiplex PCR; TCRdb keeps in-frame clones, though not all of them. The sample records 90,000 to 150,000 clones, 86% being singletons. This clone was seen only a few times. The antigen remains undetermined. Points from the study as a whole: The TCR clusters that emerged in the first cohort tended, a later analysis found, to co-occur in the approximately 130 validation repertoires. The dataset shows that most TCR sequences were rare, while some public TCRs occurred in many donors. The study put under 200 TCR beta chains on its list as cytomegalovirus-associated.

CDR3 length equals 19 residues. Germline V CDR1 and CDR2: SGHVS, FNYEAQ. V shed 5 bases and J 1 base; nucleotides not matched to a gene: 14. The sequencing sample was made of PBMCs. The origin of this receptor is a man younger than 35 in good health and CMV-seronegative. The J gene is TRBJ2-2, the V gene TRBV7-6; 9 positions match TRBD2. CDR3 nucleotide sequence: TGTGCCAGCAGCCCTGATGTGCCTAGCGGGGTCAGGAACACCGGGGAGCTGTTTTTT. Translation gives CASSPDVPSGVRNTGELFF.